The 27 T cell receptor beta chains reported below all come from one sample, sequenced in a study of blood T cell repertoires in COVID-19. Produced via immunoSEQ multiplex PCR; TCRdb's table is partial and in-frame only. This sample yields approximately 290,000 clones, of which over 75% are seen a single time; 3.5% to 5.5% belongs to the top ten. The sample taken for sequencing was PBMCs or T cells enriched from blood (not recorded which). These receptors were obtained from a woman aged 30 to 39 who had recovered from COVID-19.

V usage is TRBV7-2 and J usage is TRBJ2-7; a weak D match, TRBD2 (7 bases). Germline lookup yields CDR1 SGHTA and CDR2 FQGNSA. CDR3 length: 15 amino acids. Trimming removed 2 bases from V and 7 bases from J, with 18 bases in between. The DNA for the CDR3 is TGTGCCAGCAGCTTAAAAGGGGGGGGCCTTTGGGAGCAGTACTTC. It encodes CASSLKGGGLWEQYF. Using reference TRBV7-2 and TRBJ2-7 for the parts outside the CDR3, the full variable domain is GAGVSQSPSNKVTEKGKDVELRCDPISGHTALYWYRQSLGQGLEFLIYFQGNSAPDKSGLPSDRFSAERTGGSVSTLTIQRTQQEDSAVYLCASSLKGGGLWEQYFGPGTRLTVT.

V is TRBV6-1 and J is TRBJ2-1; D remains unclear. This CDR3 contains 16 residues. Trimming cost V 0 bases and J 1 base, with 10 bases left between them. The germline V gene encodes CDR1 MNHNS and CDR2 SASEGT. CDR3 nucleotide sequence: TGTGCCAGCAGTGAAGCGCTCGGAGTTTCCTACAATGAGCAGTTCTTC. Its translation: CASSEALGVSYNEQFF.

This chain connects TRBV10-3 to TRBJ2-7, with 8 bases lining up with TRBD2. The V gene's germline CDR1 is ENHRY and CDR2 SYGVKD. Unmatched junction bases numbered 21, after V lost 0 bases and J lost 5 bases. The CDR3 runs 20 residues. In DNA form, the CDR3 reads TGTGCCATCAGTGAGTCGGGGGACGGGAGGGCCGTAGTACTACTAGACGAGCAGTACTTC. Translation gives CAISESGDGRAVVLLDEQYF.

The rearrangement uses TRBV18 and TRBJ2-7; 10 positions agree with TRBD1. The CDR3 loop spans 16 amino acids. The ends lost 2 bases at V and 6 bases at J; junction bases unmatched: 10. Germline lookup yields CDR1 KGHSH and CDR2 LQKENI. In DNA, the CDR3 is TGTGCCAGCTCACCATTCTCGGGACAGGGGTTGGGCGAGCAGTACTTC. Protein sequence: CASSPFSGQGLGEQYF.

In the case of this clone: The sample holds other DNA sequences that translate to the same CDR3. This chain links TRBV7-9 with TRBJ1-4; 10 bases align to TRBD1. The V gene's germline CDR1 is SEHNR and CDR2 FQNEAQ (reference sequence). CDR3 length equals 16 residues. V lost 4 bases and J lost 1; bases outside the gene matches: 3. CDR3 nucleotides: TGTGCCAGCAGCTCTGGGACAGGGGTAACTAATGAAAAACTGTTTTTT. This codes for CASSSGTGVTNEKLFF.

The rearrangement uses TRBV7-2 and TRBJ2-7; D not certain. CDR3 length: 12 residues. Germline assignment: CDR1 SGHTA and CDR2 FQGNSA. Trimming shortened V by 4 bases and J by 3 bases, and 7 bases separated the two germline ends. The chain's CDR3 is CASSYTLYEQYF. In DNA, the CDR3 is TGTGCCAGCAGCTACACGCTCTACGAGCAGTACTTC. Complete variable domain (other parts from reference TRBV7-2 and TRBJ2-7): GAGVSQSPSNKVTEKGKDVELRCDPISGHTALYWYRQSLGQGLEFLIYFQGNSAPDKSGLPSDRFSAERTGGSVSTLTIQRTQQEDSAVYLCASSYTLYEQYFGPGTRLTVT.

The CDR3 nucleotides are TGTGCCAGTAGCGAACGACCTAAGGCACAGTTGAACACTGAAGCTTTCTTT. Translated: CASSERPKAQLNTEAFF. J is TRBJ1-1 and V is TRBV19; D remains ambiguous. Trimming took off 6 bases at V and 0 bases at J, with 20 bases between the two ends. Germline V gene data show CDR1 as LNHDA and CDR2 as SQIVND (reference sequence). This CDR3 has 17 amino acids.

This chain uses TRBV5-5 with TRBJ1-1, with D perhaps matching TRBD1 (6 bases). The CDR3 loop spans 13 amino acids. Germline CDR1 reads SGHKS; CDR2 reads YYEKEE (reference sequence). With 5 bases removed from V and 1 base from J, the gap between germline ends came to 9 bases. The CDR3 reads CASSWGRNTEAFF. As DNA, the CDR3 is TGTGCCAGCAGTTGGGGGCGGAACACTGAAGCTTTCTTT.

The V and J genes are TRBV6-5 and TRBJ2-3; D is unclear. The CDR3 covers 10 residues. Per the germline V gene, CDR1 is MNHEY and CDR2 is SVGAGI. V lost 4 bases, J lost 6 bases, and 2 bases lay in between. As DNA, the CDR3 is TGTGCCAGCAGTTCGGATACGCAGTATTTT. It is translated as CASSSDTQYF.

This chain connects TRBV28 to TRBJ2-3; 7 bases are a match to TRBD1. Trimming removed 7 bases from V and 1 base from J; junction bases left unmatched: 8. This CDR3 has 15 residues. CDR1 is MDHEN and CDR2 is SYDVKM in the germline V gene. Here the CDR3 reads CASNPRGRGTDTQYF. For the CDR3, the DNA is TGTGCCAGCAACCCTAGGGGGCGAGGCACAGATACGCAGTATTTT.

J is TRBJ1-2 and V is TRBV3-1 (or the pseudogene TRBV3-2); D perhaps matches TRBD1 (5 bases). V was clipped by 8 bases and J by 5 bases, with 18 bases between them. The CDR3 covers 14 residues. CDR1 and CDR2 from the germline V gene are LGHDT and YNNKEL (reference sequence). This CDR3 reads CASEGAGSLYGYTF. The CDR3 bases are TGTGCCAGCGAAGGGGCAGGGTCCTTGTATGGCTACACCTTC.

The genes are TRBV28 and TRBJ2-2; TRBD2 agrees at 8 bases. Unmatched junction bases numbered 7, after V lost 7 bases and J lost 0 bases. The CDR3 is made up of 16 amino acids. Germline CDR1 and CDR2: MDHEN and SYDVKM. Here the CDR3 DNA reads TGTGCCAGCAACCCTCTTAGCGGGGCGAACACCGGGGAGCTGTTTTTT. Translating gives CASNPLSGANTGELFF. Drawing the rest from reference TRBV28 and TRBJ2-2, the complete variable domain is DVKVTQSSRYLVKRTGEKVFLECVQDMDHENMFWYRQDPGLGLRLIYFSYDVKMKEKGDIPEGYSVSREKKERFSLILESASTNQTSMYLCASNPLSGANTGELFFGEGSRLTVL.

The chain couples TRBV5-4 to TRBJ2-5, with D tentatively TRBD2 (7 bases). With 4 bases removed from V and 5 bases from J, the gap between germline ends came to 15 bases. Germline V gene sequence: CDR1 SGHNT, CDR2 YYREEE (reference sequence). This CDR3 has 14 residues. The CDR3 nucleotides are TGTGCCAGCAGCGTTATACAGGGAGGGGAGACCCAGTACTTC. This translates into CASSVIQGGETQYF.

This clone was observed a few times. This CDR3 reads CASSLVLPGTGLNSPLHF. CDR3 sequence (DNA): TGTGCCAGCAGCTTAGTCCTACCCGGGACAGGACTTAATTCACCCCTCCACTTT. V and J are TRBV7-8 and TRBJ1-6; 8 bases map to TRBD1. From germline, CDR1 is SGHVS and CDR2 FQNEAQ. There are 18 residues in the CDR3. J was trimmed by 6 bases and V by 1 base; bases with no gene match: 11.

The rearrangement joins TRBV13 to TRBJ2-7; 11 positions agree with TRBD2. Germline lookup yields CDR1 PRHDT and CDR2 FYEKMQ (reference sequence). The ends lost 5 bases at V and 3 bases at J; junction bases unmatched: 6. The CDR3 contains 15 residues. The CDR3 DNA reads TGTGCCAGCAGCGCCGGGACTAGCGGATTCTACGAGCAGTACTTC. Its translation is CASSAGTSGFYEQYF.

V and J are TRBV14 and TRBJ1-6; a weak D match, TRBD1 (6 bases). CDR1 is SGHDN, CDR2 FVKESK, per germline. This CDR3 comprises 15 residues. The germline V and J ends were trimmed by 4 bases and 8 bases, with 15 bases remaining between them. CDR3 in amino acids: CASSPVGGGDSPLHF. The DNA for the CDR3 is TGTGCCAGCAGCCCAGTCGGCGGGGGCGATTCACCCCTCCACTTT.

The V and J genes are TRBV9 and TRBJ2-5; 8 bases match TRBD1. The germline CDR1 and CDR2 sequences are SGDLS and YYNGEE. The V gene end was trimmed by 0 bases and the J gene end by 5 bases; junction bases not matched to a gene: 3. The CDR3 has 14 amino acids. For the CDR3, the DNA is TGTGCCAGCAGCGTAGAGGACAGGGAGGAGACCCAGTACTTC. Its protein product is CASSVEDREETQYF. Variable domain in full (rest from reference TRBV9 and TRBJ2-5): DSGVTQTPKHLITATGQRVTLRCSPRSGDLSVYWYQQSLDQGLQFLIQYYNGEERAKGNILERFSAQQFPDLHSELNLSSLELGDSALYFCASSVEDREETQYFGPGTRLLVL.

The rearrangement joins TRBV19 to TRBJ1-1; possibly TRBD1 for D (5 bases). The V and J ends lost 3 bases and 2 bases respectively, with 16 bases between them. The V gene's germline CDR1 is LNHDA and CDR2 SQIVND (reference sequence). This CDR3 is 16 amino acids long. In DNA, the CDR3 is TGTGCCAGTAGTATTACGGCGCAACAGGTCAACACTGAAGCTTTCTTT. Residues: CASSITAQQVNTEAFF. The whole variable domain, filled in from reference TRBV19 and TRBJ1-1, reads DGGITQSPKYLFRKEGQNVTLSCEQNLNHDAMYWYRQDPGQGLRLIYYSQIVNDFQKGDIAEGYSVSREKKESFPLTVTSAQKNPTAFYLCASSITAQQVNTEAFFGQGTRLTVV.

The rearrangement links TRBV6-5 to TRBJ1-1; a possible D gene is TRBD1 (6 bases). The CDR3 contains 16 residues. Per the germline V gene, CDR1 is MNHEY and CDR2 is SVGAGI. Between the trimmed V and J ends, which lost 3 bases and 4 bases, there was a span of 18 bases. This CDR3 is CASSYDQGLWITEAFF. CDR3 in DNA: TGTGCCAGCAGTTATGACCAGGGGCTGTGGATCACTGAAGCTTTCTTT.

V gene TRBV28 combines with J gene TRBJ1-2; 8 bases are shared with TRBD1. Unmatched junction bases numbered 18, after V lost 10 bases and J lost 8 bases. The germline CDR1 and CDR2 sequences are MDHEN and SYDVKM. This CDR3 has 15 residues. The CDR3 loop is CAISTGAVGTEGYTF. CDR3 in DNA: TGTGCCATCTCGACAGGGGCTGTTGGAACGGAGGGCTACACCTTC.

This clone came up once. The gene calls are TRBV7-2 and TRBJ1-1; D is undetermined. CDR1 is SGHTA and CDR2 is FQGNSA in the germline V gene. V gave up 1 base and J gave up 4 bases, with 16 bases separating them. The CDR3 length is 16 residues. CDR3 protein: CASSLEIRLRGTEAFF. The CDR3, as DNA: TGTGCCAGCAGCTTAGAAATCCGGTTGAGAGGCACTGAAGCTTTCTTT.

This clone was seen once. The genes are TRBV7-2 and TRBJ2-3; possibly TRBD2 for D (5 bases). Germline values: CDR1 SGHTA, CDR2 FQGNSA. The CDR3 has 13 amino acids. V lost 5 bases to trimming and J lost 6 bases, with 12 bases between them. The DNA of the CDR3 is TGTGCCAGCAGCCCCGACTATTCTGATACGCAGTATTTT. It codes for CASSPDYSDTQYF.

The chain is built from TRBV5-4 and TRBJ2-7, with a weak D call TRBD1 (5 bases). The germline CDR1 and CDR2 sequences are SGHNT and YYREEE (reference sequence). V lost 1 base, J lost 2 bases, and 10 bases lay in between. The CDR3 consists of 14 residues. The DNA for the CDR3 is TGTGCCAGCAGCTTGACAGGTTCCCCCTACGAGCAGTACTTC. Translation: CASSLTGSPYEQYF.

This clone was recorded only once. The rearrangement links TRBV30 to TRBJ2-1, with TRBD2 matching over 11 bases. The CDR3 contains 13 residues. Germline-derived CDR1 and CDR2 are GTSNPN and SVGIG (reference sequence). Trimming cost V 2 bases and J 9 bases; bases outside gene matches: 3. The CDR3 loop reads CAWSRGLAVEQFF. CDR3 DNA sequence: TGTGCCTGGAGTCGGGGACTAGCGGTTGAGCAGTTCTTC.

This clone occurred once. This rearrangement joins TRBV12-3 or TRBV12-4 to TRBJ1-2; D perhaps matches TRBD1 (5 bases). V was cut by 6 bases and J by 7 bases, with 12 bases left in between. The CDR3 sequence is 12 residues long. CDR3 protein: CASSQIGVGYTF. The CDR3 nucleotides read TGTGCCAGCAGCCAGATAGGGGTTGGCTACACCTTC.

This clone was observed a few times. The chain joins TRBV14 to TRBJ1-6, with unresolved D. Per the germline V gene, CDR1 is SGHDN and CDR2 is FVKESK. The CDR3 has 14 amino acids. The V end was cut by 3 bases, the J end by 0 bases, with 3 bases between. CDR3 coding DNA: TGTGCCAGCAGCCAGAGCTCCTATAATTCACCCCTCCACTTT. This codes for CASSQSSYNSPLHF.

V and J are TRBV2 and TRBJ2-2; 7 bases fit TRBD1. Losses at the gene ends were 10 bases for V and 0 bases for J; bases not matched to a gene: 11. The CDR3 totals 16 residues. Germline lookup yields CDR1 SNHLY and CDR2 FYNNEI. CDR3 coding DNA: TGTGCCACCCAGGGAGAAGGGACAGCGAACACCGGGGAGCTGTTTTTT. Translating gives CATQGEGTANTGELFF.